This TCR beta chain derives from a study of blood T cell repertoires in COVID-19. Looking at the study overall: COVID-19 samples, acute and convalescent, were from the United States, Italy and Spain.

Germline trimming cut 6 bases from V and 1 base from J; bases unmatched to any gene: 6. Germline V gene lookup returns CDR1 MNHEY and CDR2 SMNVEV (reference sequence). CDR3 length: 15 residues. The method was immunoSEQ multiplex PCR; TCRdb's version includes in-frame clones alone and lacks a portion of them. The repertoire has 200,000 to 300,000 clones, approximately 86% of them found once; the top ten carry approximately 9.8%. Sequences were obtained from peripheral blood. The source is a man aged 35 to 55 who had recovered from COVID-19. The chain combines TRBV27 with TRBJ1-1; TRBD1 matches 9 bases. This chain's CDR3 is CASRKGQGTNTEAFF. The DNA of the CDR3 is TGTGCCAGCAGGAAGGGACAGGGAACGAACACTGAAGCTTTCTTT.